This T cell receptor (beta chain) is drawn from a study of T cells in women clearing cervical HPV infection (dated by TCRdb to between 2018 and 2020). Regarding the study in general: The cases were 25 to 30 women with histologically confirmed HPV16-related CIN3 or worse, and 2 of those women had invasive cancers. The controls were about 26 women whose single incident HPV16 infection cleared within 12 months with no development of precancer or cancer. Blood from cases was collected at the visit where the lesion was first found, while blood from controls was collected once the infection could no longer be detected. In the parent cohort, around 10,000 women aged 18 or older were enrolled in Guanacaste, Costa Rica, during about 1993 to 1995 and were followed for seven years. For cases, a median interval of roughly 150 days, with an interquartile range of 90 to 200 days, was observed between lesion detection and blood sampling. Cases had a median age of approximately 35 years and controls had a median age of approximately 37, with no significant differences in baseline characteristics. The exploratory proof-of-principle case-control study was nested within the Guanacaste HPV Natural History Study in Costa Rica and compared TCR repertoires across cervical HPV16 outcomes. Five blinded duplicates per group were added as quality controls, so that about 60 samples were obtained: some 50 participants and some 10 replicates. Cases and controls were matched on year of sample collection and on age within five years. HLA typing was available for only a few women, so HLA type could not be excluded as a confounder.

On the study overall, not on this receptor specifically: The cross-sectional design could not show whether associations preceded infection or resulted from it; effector/memory subsets and HPV-specific T cells were not isolated. Lower TRBV6-7 relative abundance was observed in cases than in controls (about 0.1% versus 0.15%; Bonferroni P = 0.0008). Across sequencing depths, CIN3+ cases showed significantly higher TCR repertoire richness than controls, but evenness did not differ between the groups. Cases were distinguished from controls with an estimated AUC of approximately 0.79 by random forest classifiers combining richness and V gene abundances. T-cell numbers per sample were unknown, so richness differences could reflect varying T-cell content rather than repertoire biology.

From the cysteine up to the phenylalanine, the CDR3 has a length of 15 residues. The DNA shown is the part of the CDR3 that was read: 36 bases, in frame from base 1. The germline V gene encodes CDR1 SGHVS and CDR2 FQNEAQ. V was cut back by 0 bases and J by 2 bases, leaving a gap of 10 bases between them. Of note for this clone: Its antigen remains unidentified. With the read ending 3 residues before the CDR3 end, the germline J gene is used to fill in that end.

TCR beta CDR3 regions were amplified by multiplex PCR from an average of about 1,300 ng genomic DNA per sample using the immunoSEQ assay. To correct primer bias, the assay used a complete synthetic TCR repertoire to set an amplification baseline. The amplicons were sequenced using the Illumina platform. On the study's bioinformatics: Sequences were error-corrected by clustering with frequency ratios and a modified nearest-neighbor algorithm and were then analyzed in the immunoSEQ Analyzer with IMGT gene definitions. At each rarefaction depth, TCR richness and evenness were averaged across 20 rarefaction repeats, and any sample with fewer sequences than the depth was left out. Wilcoxon rank sum tests with FDR correction were used to compare V, D and J gene relative abundances between the groups. Blinded duplicates gave an intraclass correlation of 95% to 97% for TCR richness and an average of around 76% across some 69 gene segments. TCRdb took this table from immuneACCESS and kept in-frame rearrangements with V and J called. Such tables lack part of the clones; where checked against another copy, unresolved V genes explain under half of the gap, and the rest is unexplained. The DNA gave D and trimming, while V, J and clone size come from that table. This sample's table has entries for about 39,000 clones. The top ten hold approximately 4.8% of the sample.

Every participant had a single incident cervical HPV16 infection, and prevalent HPV16 infections were excluded. Cervical HPV DNA was detected by MY09/MY11 PCR, and genotyping was performed by dot-blot hybridization. Fifteen mL of heparinized blood were centrifuged, and the buffy coat was aliquoted, frozen at -30°C, then stored at -80°C. Genomic DNA was extracted from buffy coat specimens using QIAGEN kits. The sequence links TRBV7-8 to TRBJ2-5; no D gene call is confident. This clonotype originated in a woman aged 18 to 75 with a cervical HPV16 infection that either progressed to CIN3+ or cleared (not recorded which). The specimen sequenced was blood buffy coat. The sequenced CDR3 bases are TGTGCCAGCAGCTTAGCATTGACTGAGCAAGAGACC. This encodes CASSLALTEQET. The CDR3 reads in full as CASSLALTEQETQYF.